Sequencing of this T cell receptor beta chain was carried out in a study of T-cell reconstitution after alpha-beta-depleted transplantation in children. Trimming left V 5 bases short and J 4 bases short, with 22 bases between. Germline CDR1 is LGHNA and CDR2 is YNFKEQ. The CDR3 covers 17 residues. Preparing the TCRbeta library involved the use of unique molecular identifiers. TCRdb passed the PCR reads through MiXCR, listing each CDR3 protein once. In the table there are about 900,000 distinct CDR3 sequences, about 31% of which are singletons. This receptor was taken from a boy under two years old who had a stem cell transplant for SCID, so the T cells may come from the graft donor. The chain joins TRBV4-2 to TRBJ2-3; D is unclear. The sample in question was PBMCs, mostly from graft donor cells, obtained 360 days after TCRalphabeta/CD19-depleted stem cell transplant. Here the CDR3 reads CASSSFLGKRNSDTQYF. The CDR3 bases are TGTGCCAGCAGCAGTTTCCTAGGGAAACGGAACTCAGATACGCAGTATTTT.